Listed here are 19 T cell receptor beta chains from one sample, sequenced in a study of cytomegalovirus exposure and HLA in healthy donors. PCR employed 60 Vbeta and 13 Jbeta primers. Libraries were prepared by immunoSEQ multiplex PCR; TCRdb keeps only in-frame clonotypes and omits some of them. This table holds 95,000 to 150,000 clones, roughly 77% found once. The sequenced sample was PBMCs. These TCRs come from a woman aged 25-40 years in good health and CMV-seronegative.

This clone appeared once. The genes are TRBV11-3 and TRBJ1-1; D ambiguous. Germline values: CDR1 SGHNT, CDR2 YENEEA. Between the trimmed V and J ends, which lost 4 bases and 7 bases, there was a span of 16 bases. The CDR3 has 14 residues. The CDR3 protein is CASSSGGSQHEAFF. CDR3 DNA sequence: TGTGCCAGCAGCTCCGGAGGGTCGCAGCATGAAGCTTTCTTT.

V usage is TRBV6-1 and J usage is TRBJ2-1; 13 nucleotides align to TRBD2. V lost 3 bases and J lost 12; bases outside the gene matches: 5. The germline V gene has CDR1 MNHNS and CDR2 SASEGT. This CDR3 is 14 amino acids long. The CDR3 region has the DNA TGTGCCAGCAGTGAGAGACTAGCGGGAGGTAGGCAGTTCTTC. Its translation: CASSERLAGGRQFF.

The chain combines TRBV6-5 with TRBJ1-1; no firm D call. Germline CDR1 MNHEY, CDR2 SVGAGI. V lost 2 bases and J 8 bases, leaving 15 bases between the germline ends. The CDR3 has 14 residues. CDR3 nucleotides: TGTGCCAGCAGTTACCTAACGGGAAGGGCCGAAGCTTTCTTT. Translating gives CASSYLTGRAEAFF.

This clone turned up a few times. The chain carries TRBV18 and TRBJ2-3; 12 nucleotides match TRBD2. The CDR3 covers 17 residues. Germline CDR1 and CDR2: KGHSH and LQKENI. The J segment lost 7 bases and the V segment lost 1 base, leaving 9 bases of the junction unmatched. CDR3 protein: CASSPRTLAGGGNTQYF. Here the CDR3 DNA reads TGTGCCAGCTCACCACGAACACTAGCGGGAGGAGGAAATACGCAGTATTTT.

This clone was recorded once. The V call is TRBV7-2, the J call TRBJ2-7; possible D gene TRBD2, 6 bases. The CDR3 has 16 residues. Germline V gives CDR1 SGHTA, CDR2 FQGNSA. Trimming stripped 2 bases from V and 2 bases from J, with 16 bases between. The CDR3 is CASSLRRLAEAYEQYF. CDR3 sequence (DNA): TGTGCCAGCAGCTTACGGAGGTTAGCGGAGGCCTACGAGCAGTACTTC.

About this clone: Germline is not matched at one junction end, which may reflect a read error. The V gene is TRBV7-9, the J gene TRBJ2-2; 9 nucleotides align to TRBD2. Looked up from germline, CDR1 is SEHNR and CDR2 is FQNEAQ (reference sequence). The CDR3 loop spans 16 amino acids. CDR3 sequence reads: CSSSLISGRDTGELFF. In DNA, the CDR3 is TGTTCCAGCAGCTTAATTAGCGGGAGAGACACCGGGGAGCTGTTTTTT.

The gene calls are TRBV6-6 and TRBJ1-5; D is unclear. Deletions cut 6 bases from V and 4 bases from J, with 13 bases between. There are 14 residues in the CDR3. CDR1 and CDR2 (germline): MNHNY, SVGAGI (reference sequence). The CDR3 is CASSPRQTNQPQHF. CDR3 nucleotides: TGTGCCAGCAGCCCACGACAAACGAATCAGCCCCAGCATTTT.

The V call is TRBV7-2, the J call TRBJ2-6, with D unclear. This CDR3 comprises 14 residues. The germline gives CDR1 SGHTA, CDR2 FQGNSA. Trimming removed 6 bases from V and 0 bases from J, with 6 bases in between. The CDR3 region has the DNA TGTGCCAGCAGTCGGTCCTCTGGGGCCAACGTCCTGACTTTC. It yields the protein CASSRSSGANVLTF.

V is TRBV4-2 and J is TRBJ1-1, with D unclear. Germline CDR1 reads LGHNA; CDR2 reads YNFKEQ. The germline V and J ends were trimmed by 1 base and 4 bases, with 16 bases remaining between them. There are 16 residues in the CDR3. Written as DNA, the CDR3 is TGTGCCAGCAGCCAAGGAAGCGGGTTCCGAGGCACTGAAGCTTTCTTT. Protein product: CASSQGSGFRGTEAFF.

This chain connects TRBV27 to TRBJ2-5; a possible D gene is TRBD2 (7 bases). Trimming stripped 2 bases from V and 5 bases from J, with 15 bases between. The length of the CDR3 is 15 residues. Per germline, CDR1 MNHEY and CDR2 SMNVEV (reference sequence). The CDR3: CASSLRGRGWETQYF. The DNA for the CDR3 is TGTGCCAGCAGTTTACGAGGGAGGGGGTGGGAGACCCAGTACTTC.

This clone has a single count. CDR3 coding DNA: TGCGCCAGCAGCCAAGTGGGGGGTAGAGGGGGCACAGATACGCAGTATTTT. It translates to CASSQVGGRGGTDTQYF. The chain joins TRBV4-1 to TRBJ2-3; perhaps TRBD2 as D (6 bases). The CDR3 runs to 17 residues. The germline gives CDR1 MGHRA, CDR2 YSYEKL. The V gene lost 1 base and the J gene lost 1 base, with 15 bases spanning the gap.

The V and J genes are TRBV10-2 and TRBJ2-2; 8 bases agree with TRBD2. Germline V gene data show CDR1 as WSHSY and CDR2 as SAAADI. Trimming removed 7 bases from V and 5 bases from J; junction bases left unmatched: 6. This CDR3 contains 14 residues. CDR3 sequence (DNA): TGCGCCAGCACGGGAGGGAGTCAAACCGGGGAGCTGTTTTTT. This gives the protein CASTGGSQTGELFF.

The chain joins TRBV9 to TRBJ1-1; a weak D match, TRBD1 (6 bases). CDR1 is SGDLS, CDR2 YYNGEE, per germline. Trimming removed 4 bases from V and 5 bases from J, with 9 bases in between. The CDR3 extends over 12 amino acids. The CDR3 sequence: CASSRTGTEAFF. CDR3 coding DNA: TGTGCCAGCAGCCGAACAGGGACTGAAGCTTTCTTT. Full variable domain (missing parts from reference TRBV9 and TRBJ1-1): DSGVTQTPKHLITATGQRVTLRCSPRSGDLSVYWYQQSLDQGLQFLIQYYNGEERAKGNILERFSAQQFPDLHSELNLSSLELGDSALYFCASSRTGTEAFFGQGTRLTVV.

CDR3: CASSPTGQANGYTF. The CDR3, as DNA: TGTGCCAGCTCACCTACTGGACAAGCGAATGGCTACACCTTC. The chain links TRBV18 to TRBJ1-2; perhaps TRBD1 as D (5 bases). The CDR3 is made up of 14 amino acids. The germline V and J ends were trimmed by 3 bases and 6 bases, with 14 bases remaining between them. Germline V lookup: CDR1 KGHSH, CDR2 LQKENI.

The V call is TRBV2, the J call TRBJ1-5; the match to TRBD1 covers 7 bases. V gave up 5 bases and J gave up 2 bases; unmatched junction bases: 3. This CDR3 is built from 14 residues. The V gene's germline CDR1 is SNHLY and CDR2 FYNNEI. The CDR3, as DNA: TGTGCCAGCAGTCCCGACAGGGGCAATCAGCCCCAGCATTTT. It translates to CASSPDRGNQPQHF.

The chain carries TRBV27 and TRBJ2-7, with 11 bases matching TRBD1. This CDR3 is built from 15 residues. The V segment lost 0 bases and the J segment 3 bases; nucleotides outside the gene matches: 1. Germline lookup yields CDR1 MNHEY and CDR2 SMNVEV (reference sequence). DNA for the CDR3: TGTGCCAGCAGTTTATCCGGGACAGGGGGCTACGAGCAGTACTTC. Amino acid sequence: CASSLSGTGGYEQYF.

The rearrangement links TRBV18 to TRBJ1-1; D might be TRBD1 (6 bases). The germline V and J ends were trimmed by 3 bases and 8 bases, with 19 bases remaining between them. CDR1 is KGHSH, CDR2 LQKENI, per germline. There are 15 residues in the CDR3. The chain's CDR3 is CASSPPQGLGSEAFF. DNA for the CDR3: TGTGCCAGCTCACCCCCACAGGGCCTGGGTTCCGAAGCTTTCTTT.

This clone was observed a few times. The rearrangement uses TRBV10-1 and TRBJ2-3; 7 bases align to TRBD1. This CDR3 spans 14 amino acids. V dropped 5 bases and J dropped 6; count of bases not matched to a gene: 8. Germline CDR1 and CDR2: WNHNN and SYGVQD (reference sequence). CDR3 sequence reads: CASSQDRFGDTQYF. CDR3 DNA: TGCGCCAGCAGTCAGGACAGGTTCGGGGATACGCAGTATTTT.

The J gene is TRBJ1-6, the V gene TRBV2; 8 bases are a match to TRBD1. The germline gives CDR1 SNHLY, CDR2 FYNNEI. V lost 3 bases and J lost 9; bases outside the gene matches: 4. This CDR3 has 14 amino acids. CDR3 amino acids: CASSDDRGGSPLHF. The DNA of the CDR3 is TGTGCCAGCAGTGATGACAGGGGTGGTTCACCCCTCCACTTT.